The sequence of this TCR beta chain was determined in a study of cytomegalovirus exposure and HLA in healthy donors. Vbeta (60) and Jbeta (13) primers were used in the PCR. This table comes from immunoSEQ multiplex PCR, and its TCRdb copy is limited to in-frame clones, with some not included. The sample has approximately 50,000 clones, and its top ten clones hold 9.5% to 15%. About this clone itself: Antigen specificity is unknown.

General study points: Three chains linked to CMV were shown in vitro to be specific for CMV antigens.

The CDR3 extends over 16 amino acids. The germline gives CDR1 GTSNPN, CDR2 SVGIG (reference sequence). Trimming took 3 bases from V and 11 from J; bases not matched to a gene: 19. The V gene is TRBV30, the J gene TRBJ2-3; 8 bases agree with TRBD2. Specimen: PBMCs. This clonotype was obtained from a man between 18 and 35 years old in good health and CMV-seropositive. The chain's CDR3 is CAWSETSARGGGKQYF. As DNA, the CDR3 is TGTGCCTGGAGCGAGACTAGCGCCCGAGGGGGTGGTAAGCAGTATTTT.